The 7 T cell receptor beta chains in this list originate from one sample, sequenced in a study of CD8 T cells in ankylosing spondylitis. Each CDR3 protein is one row after TCRdb ran MiXCR on the 5' RACE reads. The sample has under 250,000 distinct CDR3 sequences, roughly 8% seen once. The sequenced sample was blood, either unsorted or a sorted T cell fraction (not recorded which). The receptors were sampled from a female donor with ankylosing spondylitis or in good health (not recorded which).

This clonotype was counted at least ten times. The genes are TRBV20-1 and TRBJ2-7, with 8 positions matching TRBD2. CDR3 length equals 14 residues. Trimming at V came to 0 bases and at J to 5 bases, leaving 6 bases not matched to a gene. Germline V gene sequence: CDR1 DFQATT, CDR2 SNEGSKA (reference sequence). CDR3 sequence: CSARDWGLGDEQYF. In DNA, the CDR3 is TGCAGTGCTAGAGATTGGGGACTAGGAGACGAGCAGTACTTC.

This clonotype was counted ten times or more. The gene calls are TRBV12-3 or TRBV12-4 and TRBJ1-3, with a possible D match to TRBD1 (5 bases). The germline V and J ends were trimmed by 5 bases and 1 base, with 12 bases remaining between them. The CDR3 runs 15 residues. This CDR3 reads CASSRTGGSGNTIYF. CDR3 coding DNA: TGTGCCAGCAGTCGGACGGGGGGTTCTGGAAACACCATATATTTT.

The sample holds many counts of this clonotype. V is TRBV28 and J is TRBJ1-6; D unresolved. There are 14 residues in the CDR3. Germline loops: CDR1 MDHEN, CDR2 SYDVKM. V was shortened by 5 bases and J by 10 bases, with 15 bases between the two germline ends. In DNA form, the CDR3 reads TGTGCCAGCAGTGTCAACACCGACGGCTCACCCCTCCACTTT. The encoded protein is CASSVNTDGSPLHF.

This clonotype showed up many times. The junction shows a germline mismatch at one end, possibly a read error. The V and J genes are TRBV7-2 and TRBJ1-2, with D perhaps TRBD1 (5 bases). Germline V gives CDR1 SGHTA, CDR2 FQGNSA. This CDR3 contains 13 residues. In DNA, the CDR3 is TGCGCCAGCAGCTTGGGGCAGAACTATGGCTACACCTTC. As protein: CASSLGQNYGYTF.

This clonotype has a count of ten or more. V gene TRBV12-3 or TRBV12-4 combines with J gene TRBJ2-3, with D perhaps TRBD1 (5 bases). V gave up 3 bases and J gave up 1 base, with 11 bases separating them. The CDR3 totals 15 residues. DNA for the CDR3: TGTGCCAGCAGTTTCCGCAGGGTGGGCACAGATACGCAGTATTTT. Its translation: CASSFRRVGTDTQYF.

This clonotype was seen many times. The V call is TRBV12-3 or TRBV12-4, the J call TRBJ1-5; D may be TRBD1 (6 bases). V shed 6 bases and J shed 5 bases, with 17 bases lying between them. The CDR3 is 15 amino acids. CDR3 sequence: CASSRSQGWDQPQHF. In DNA form, the CDR3 reads TGTGCCAGCAGCCGCTCACAGGGATGGGATCAGCCCCAGCATTTT.

In its sample, this clonotype was seen many times. The germline gene is not matched at one end of the junction; a read error may be the cause. The rearrangement links TRBV7-9 to TRBJ2-1, with D unclear. CDR1 and CDR2 from the germline V gene are SEHNR and FQNEAQ (reference sequence). This CDR3 spans 13 amino acids. This CDR3 reads CASSLAGPDQPHF. CDR3 sequence (DNA): TGTGCCAGCAGCTTAGCGGGTCCGGACCAGCCCCACTTC. The variable domain in full, with the rest retrieved from reference TRBV7-9 and TRBJ2-1, is DTGVSQNPRHKITKRGQNVTFRCDPISEHNRLYWYRQTLGQGPEFLTYFQNEAQLEKSRLLSDRFSAERPKGSFSTLEIQRTEQGDSAMYLCASSLAGPDQPHFGPGTRLTVL.